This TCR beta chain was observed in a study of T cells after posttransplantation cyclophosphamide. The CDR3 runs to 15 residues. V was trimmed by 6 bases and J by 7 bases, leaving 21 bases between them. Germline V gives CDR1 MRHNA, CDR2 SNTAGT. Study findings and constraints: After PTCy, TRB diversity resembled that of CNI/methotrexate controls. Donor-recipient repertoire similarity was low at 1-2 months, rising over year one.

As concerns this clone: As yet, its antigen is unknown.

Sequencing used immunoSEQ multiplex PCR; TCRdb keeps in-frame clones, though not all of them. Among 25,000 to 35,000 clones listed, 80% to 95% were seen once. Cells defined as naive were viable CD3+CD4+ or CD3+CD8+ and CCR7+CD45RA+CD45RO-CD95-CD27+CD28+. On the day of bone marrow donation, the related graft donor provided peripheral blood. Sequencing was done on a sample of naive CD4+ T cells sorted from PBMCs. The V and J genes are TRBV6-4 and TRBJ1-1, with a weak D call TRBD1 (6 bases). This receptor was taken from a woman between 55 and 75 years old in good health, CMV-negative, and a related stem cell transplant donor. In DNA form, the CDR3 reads TGTGCCAGCAGGCAACAGGGTGATAGGGGCAGTGAAGCTTTCTTT. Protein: CASRQQGDRGSEAFF.